This T cell receptor (beta chain) derives from a study of blood T cell repertoires in COVID-19. Study-wide context: The samples span acute and convalescent COVID-19 from the United States, Italy and Spain. Nucleic acid was either cDNA or gDNA, and it came from T cells, B-cell-depleted T cells, or PBMCs.

Methods used by the authors: Amplification of reference gene primers provided the estimated nucleated cell counts. Sequenced by immunoSEQ multiplex PCR; TCRdb stores in-frame clones only, minus some. The DNA was the basis for D and trimming; V, J and clone size are from that table. Of 120,000 or so clones in the sample, over 75% are singletons; the top ten hold about 8%. Trimming took 5 bases from V and 4 from J; bases not matched to a gene: 4. Germline CDR1 reads LGHDT; CDR2 reads YNNKEL (reference sequence). The CDR3 totals 15 residues. The chain combines TRBV3-1 (or the pseudogene TRBV3-2) with TRBJ2-7; 14 bases are shared with TRBD2. This receptor was obtained from a man aged 45-65 years with acute or convalescent COVID-19. Sequencing input: peripheral blood. The CDR3 region has the DNA TGTGCCAGCAGCTCCCGGACTAGCGGGAGGTACGAGCAGTACTTC. Translating gives CASSSRTSGRYEQYF.